A single T cell receptor beta chain is shown here with its context. No antigen is known for it. The sample belongs to a study of cytomegalovirus exposure and HLA in healthy donors. Study information: T cells numbering around 180 million yielded around 120 million unique TCR beta sequences in an earlier analysis.

Study outcomes and limitations: In a later analysis, TCR beta V- and J-gene trimming was associated with a missense DCLRE1C variant. Within the data, a cluster of highly shared sequence variants was likely a sequencing artifact.

Germline CDR1 and CDR2: SQVTM and ANQGSEA. With V trimmed by 4 bases and J by 2 bases, 12 bases remained unmatched. The CDR3 has 16 amino acids. 60 Vbeta and 13 Jbeta primers were used in PCR. The protocol was immunoSEQ multiplex PCR, while the TCRdb copy is restricted to in-frame clones and leaves out a portion. The data contain some 140,000 clones, 70% to 80% of them singletons. This chain joins TRBV29-1 and TRBJ2-3, with 7 bases aligning to TRBD2. This TCR derives from a man aged 25 to 40 in good health and CMV-seronegative. Sequenced material: PBMCs. CDR3 coding DNA: TGCAGCGTTGGCCGAGGGGCGGGAGTTGCCACAGATACGCAGTATTTT. Translating gives CSVGRGAGVATDTQYF.